This T cell receptor (beta chain) was sequenced during a study of blood T cell repertoires in COVID-19. Study at large: Italy, Spain and the United States were the sources of the convalescent and acute COVID-19 samples. T cells, B-cell-depleted T cells, or PBMCs supplied cDNA or gDNA.

V was pared by 3 bases and J by 4 bases, with 6 bases of the junction left unmatched. The V gene's germline CDR1 is KGHSH and CDR2 LQKENI. The length of the CDR3 is 15 residues. In the source study's methods: Quantification of nucleated cells was approximated via reference gene primer amplification. The repertoire was sequenced with immunoSEQ multiplex PCR; TCRdb's copy has only in-frame clones and lacks some. V, J and clone size are those of that table, while D and trimming were read from the DNA. The sample lists some 71,000 clones, roughly 88% occurring once. This TCR was sampled from a man in his thirties or forties with acute or convalescent COVID-19. Source material: peripheral blood. This chain uses TRBV18 with TRBJ2-1, with 7 nucleotides matching TRBD1. The CDR3: CASSPLGQIYNEQFF. CDR3 coding DNA: TGTGCCAGCTCACCCCTGGGACAGATTTACAATGAGCAGTTCTTC.